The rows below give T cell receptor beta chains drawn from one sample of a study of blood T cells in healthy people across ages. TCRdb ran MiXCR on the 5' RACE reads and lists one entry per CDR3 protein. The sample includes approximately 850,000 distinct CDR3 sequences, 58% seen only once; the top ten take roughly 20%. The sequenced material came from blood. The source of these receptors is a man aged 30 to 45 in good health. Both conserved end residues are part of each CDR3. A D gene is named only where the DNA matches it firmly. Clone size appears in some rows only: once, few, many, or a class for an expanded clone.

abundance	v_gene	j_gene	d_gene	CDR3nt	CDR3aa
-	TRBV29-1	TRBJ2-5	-	TGCAGCGTGCTAGTATGGCGGGAGACCCAGTACTTC	CSVLVWRETQYF
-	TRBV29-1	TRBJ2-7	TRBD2	TGCAGCGCCCGAGAATGGCTAGCGGGAGGGCCGGCGGACCCCTACGAGCGGTACTTC	CSAREWLAGGPADPYERYF
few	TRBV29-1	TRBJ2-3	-	TGCAGCGTTGGTGTTAGGGAATGGGGCACAGATACGCAGTATTTT	CSVGVREWGTDTQYF
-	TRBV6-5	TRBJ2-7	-	TGTGCCAGCAGTGTGGACAGAAACTATCCCTACGAGCAGTACTTC	CASSVDRNYPYEQYF
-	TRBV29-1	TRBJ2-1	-	TGCAGCGTTGAACCTCCCGGCAGGGGTGAGCAGTTCTTC	CSVEPPGRGEQFF
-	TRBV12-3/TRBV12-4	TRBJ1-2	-	TGTGCCAGCAGTGACCGCCCTCACGGTGGCTACACCTTC	CASSDRPHGGYTF
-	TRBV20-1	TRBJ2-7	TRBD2	TGCAGTGCGGGGGGGAGGTACGAGCAGTACTTC	CSAGGRYEQYF
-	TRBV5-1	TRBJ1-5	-	TGCGCCAGCAGCTTAGAGGGGAGTCAGCCCCAGCATTTT	CASSLEGSQPQHF
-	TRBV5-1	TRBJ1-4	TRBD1	TGCGCCAGCAGCGGACAGGGTATTGCTAATGAAAAACTGTTTTTT	CASSGQGIANEKLFF
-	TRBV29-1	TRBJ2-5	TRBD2	TGCAGCGTTGCATCTAGCGGGGAGACCCAGTACTTC	CSVASSGETQYF
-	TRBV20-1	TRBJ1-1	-	TGCAGTGCTAGAGCAGTGGGGATCCCGAACACTGAAGCTTTCTTT	CSARAVGIPNTEAFF
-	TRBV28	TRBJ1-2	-	TGTGCCAGCCAGATATATATCGGGGGCACCGGCTACACCTTC	CASQIYIGGTGYTF
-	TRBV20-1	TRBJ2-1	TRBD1	TGCAGTGTAAGGGGACACAGGGGACGGGTATACAATGAGCAGTTCTTC	CSVRGHRGRVYNEQFF
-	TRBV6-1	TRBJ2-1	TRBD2	TGTGCCAGCAGTGAATTCGGGAGGGCCGAGTTCTTC	CASSEFGRAEFF
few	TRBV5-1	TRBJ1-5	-	TGCGCCAGCAGCCCCGACAGCAATCAGCCCCAGCATTTT	CASSPDSNQPQHF